This record looks at one T cell receptor beta chain sequence and its context. Sequenced by immunoSEQ multiplex PCR; TCRdb stores in-frame clones only, minus some. Altogether some 300,000 clones are present, approximately 89% being singletons, with the ten largest covering less than 9.5%. This sample was included in a study of blood T cell repertoires in COVID-19. Germline-derived CDR1 and CDR2 are SGHRS and YFSETQ. The CDR3 runs to 14 residues. The V gene lost 4 bases and the J gene lost 6 bases, with 17 bases spanning the gap. Sequenced sample: PBMCs or T cells enriched from blood (not recorded which). The chain carries TRBV5-1 and TRBJ2-7, with D perhaps TRBD1 (7 bases). This TCR came from a woman between 25 and 40 years old who had recovered from COVID-19. The CDR3 here is CASSQDGTAGEQYF. DNA for the CDR3: TGCGCCAGCAGCCAAGACGGGACAGCGGGCGAGCAGTACTTC.